Presented here are 32 T cell receptor beta chains from one specimen sequenced in a study of blood T cell repertoires in COVID-19. The protocol was immunoSEQ multiplex PCR, while the TCRdb copy is restricted to in-frame clones and leaves out a portion. The table includes about 200,000 clones, around three quarters detected once. The sample taken for sequencing was peripheral blood. Receptors were obtained from a woman aged 70-85 years with acute or convalescent COVID-19.

The table lists this clone with a few counts. V is TRBV6-6 and J is TRBJ2-2, with 11 bases aligning to TRBD2. CDR1 and CDR2 (germline): MNHNY, SVGAGI (reference sequence). After removal of 7 bases from V and 5 bases from J, the junction contained 6 bases not matched to a gene. This CDR3 contains 15 residues. The CDR3 here is CASIITSGGTGELFF. The CDR3 DNA reads TGTGCCAGCATCATAACTAGCGGGGGAACCGGGGAGCTGTTTTTT.

This chain uses TRBV18 with TRBJ1-3; weak D call: TRBD1 (5 bases). The germline V gene has CDR1 KGHSH and CDR2 LQKENI. Trimming took 2 bases from V and 1 from J, leaving 15 bases between them. This CDR3 region has 17 residues. The CDR3 here is CASSPIPGGRSGNTIYF. In DNA form, the CDR3 reads TGTGCCAGCTCACCAATCCCCGGGGGAAGGTCTGGAAACACCATATATTTT.

The chain joins TRBV5-8 to TRBJ2-3; 8 bases match TRBD2. The germline V gene encodes CDR1 SGHTS and CDR2 YDEGEE. Losses at the gene ends were 1 base for V and 3 bases for J; bases not matched to a gene: 4. The CDR3 covers 15 residues. CDR3 residues: CASSLWAGGTDTQYF. CDR3 sequence (DNA): TGTGCCAGCAGCTTGTGGGCGGGGGGAACAGATACGCAGTATTTT.

The chain has TRBV9 and TRBJ2-4, with 8 positions matching TRBD2. The CDR3 is 15 residues long. The V gene end was trimmed by 4 bases and the J gene end by 4 bases; junction bases not matched to a gene: 7. CDR1 and CDR2 from the germline V gene are SGDLS and YYNGEE. DNA of the CDR3: TGTGCCAGCAGCCCCCACGGGGGGGCGAAAAACATTCAGTACTTC. Translation: CASSPHGGAKNIQYF.

The rearrangement uses TRBV2 and TRBJ2-1, with TRBD2 identical over 11 bases. The V segment lost 5 bases and the J segment 7 bases; nucleotides outside the gene matches: 7. This CDR3 has 15 amino acids. The V gene's germline CDR1 is SNHLY and CDR2 FYNNEI. The CDR3 nucleotides are TGTGCCAGCAGTTTTAGCGGGGGGGCCATTAATGAGCAGTTCTTC. Protein: CASSFSGGAINEQFF.

This clone was counted once. The chain has TRBV25-1 and TRBJ2-5, with 7 nucleotides matching TRBD2. The CDR3 consists of 14 residues. V lost 5 bases to trimming and J lost 1 base; unmatched junction nucleotides: 4. The V gene's germline CDR1 is MGHDK and CDR2 SYGVNS. The CDR3 DNA reads TGTGCCAGCAGTACAGCGGGGATCCAAGAGACCCAGTACTTC. Protein product: CASSTAGIQETQYF. The full variable domain, in which reference TRBV25-1 and TRBJ2-5 provide the parts outside the CDR3, is EADIYQTPRYLVIGTGKKITLECSQTMGHDKMYWYQQDPGMELHLIHYSYGVNSTEKGDLSSESTVSRIRTEHFPLTLESARPSHTSQYLCASSTAGIQETQYFGPGTRLLVL.

V is TRBV5-1 and J is TRBJ1-6; no reliable D call. V lost 3 bases and J lost 6, with 4 bases in between. CDR1 and CDR2 from the germline V gene are SGHRS and YFSETQ. This CDR3 has 12 amino acids. The CDR3: CASSSSNSPLHF. CDR3 sequence (DNA): TGCGCCAGCAGCTCGTCTAATTCACCCCTCCACTTT.

V is TRBV29-1 and J is TRBJ2-2; TRBD1 aligns across 11 bases. This CDR3 has 14 amino acids. The V gene end was trimmed by 7 bases and the J gene end by 5 bases; junction bases not matched to a gene: 6. Germline CDR1 reads SQVTM; CDR2 reads ANQGSEA. CDR3 nucleotide sequence: TGCAGCGCTTTGGGACAGGGGGGAACCGGGGAGCTGTTTTTT. Its translation is CSALGQGGTGELFF.

This chain connects TRBV5-1 to TRBJ2-5; D perhaps matches TRBD2 (6 bases). V shed 3 bases and J shed 5 bases, with 14 bases lying between them. Germline V gene sequence: CDR1 SGHRS, CDR2 YFSETQ. CDR3 length: 14 amino acids. CDR3 bases: TGCGCCAGCAGCTCGGGGGACCTGAAGGAGACCCAGTACTTC. Residues: CASSSGDLKETQYF.

The chain has TRBV12-3 or TRBV12-4 and TRBJ1-2; no definite D call. The CDR3 runs to 13 residues. V was pared by 3 bases and J by 7 bases, with 12 bases between. CDR3 in amino acids: CASSFGEAGGYTF. Here the CDR3 DNA reads TGTGCCAGCAGTTTTGGGGAGGCAGGTGGCTACACCTTC.

The V and J genes are TRBV5-6 and TRBJ2-7; D gene uncertain. CDR3 size: 15 residues. In germline, CDR1 is SGHDT, CDR2 YYEEEE. Trimming took 4 bases from V and 0 from J, leaving 14 bases between them. CDR3 sequence: CASSPRLLSSYEQYF. The CDR3 nucleotides read TGTGCCAGCAGCCCTCGGTTACTTAGCTCCTACGAGCAGTACTTC.

This rearrangement joins TRBV7-3 to TRBJ1-1; 9 bases line up with TRBD1. Germline V gene data show CDR1 as SGHTA and CDR2 as FQGTGA. J was trimmed by 1 base and V by 8 bases; bases with no gene match: 2. The CDR3 is made up of 13 amino acids. The CDR3 protein is CASGQGPNTEAFF. CDR3 DNA sequence: TGTGCCAGCGGACAGGGGCCGAACACTGAAGCTTTCTTT.

This chain joins TRBV1 and TRBJ2-1; TRBD2 reflects the table's D call only, with no check against the DNA. TRBV1 is a known pseudogene. The CDR3 consists of 13 residues. The CDR3 DNA sequence: TGCACCAGCAGCCAAAAGAGGCAACTAGGGCAGTTCTTC. It yields the protein CTSSQKRQLGQFF.

The chain links TRBV6-6 to TRBJ2-7; TRBD1 agrees at 10 bases. From germline, CDR1 is MNHNY and CDR2 SVGAGI (reference sequence). The CDR3 sequence is 14 residues long. Trimming cost V 6 bases and J 5 bases; bases outside gene matches: 7. CDR3 in amino acids: CASRGRTGGDEQYV. CDR3 DNA sequence: TGTGCCAGCAGGGGGCGGACAGGGGGAGACGAGCAGTACGTC.

This chain connects TRBV20-1 to TRBJ2-2; possibly TRBD2 for D (6 bases). The ends were cut back, 3 bases at V and 4 bases at J, with 9 bases in the middle. Germline V gene data show CDR1 as DFQATT and CDR2 as SNEGSKA (reference sequence). The CDR3 loop spans 13 amino acids. As DNA, the CDR3 is TGCAGTGCTAGTCTGGGGGGCACCGGGGAGCTGTTTTTT. Translating it yields CSASLGGTGELFF.

The V call is TRBV12-3 or TRBV12-4, the J call TRBJ2-4, with TRBD2 identical over 8 bases. The V and J ends lost 8 bases and 8 bases, in that order; junction bases with no gene match: 8. The CDR3 sequence is 13 residues long. In nucleotides, the CDR3 is TGTGCCAGCCACGCCCGGGGGGGAGACATTCAGTACTTC. Residues: CASHARGGDIQYF.

CDR3 protein: CASSLLTGNTGELFF. For the CDR3, the DNA is TGTGCCAGCAGCTTACTAACCGGGAACACCGGGGAGCTGTTTTTT. The chain employs TRBV7-2 and TRBJ2-2, with no clear D. V was trimmed by 2 bases and J by 1 base, leaving 8 bases between them. The CDR3 covers 15 residues. CDR1 and CDR2 (germline): SGHTA, FQGNSA.

The rearrangement links TRBV3-1 (or the pseudogene TRBV3-2) to TRBJ2-2, with a weak D call TRBD2 (6 bases). V was shortened by 0 bases and J by 2 bases, with 10 bases between the two germline ends. Germline CDR1 reads LGHDT; CDR2 reads YNNKEL (reference sequence). This CDR3 is built from 16 residues. CDR3 sequence: CASSQDWAGNTGELFF. The DNA for the CDR3 is TGTGCCAGCAGCCAAGATTGGGCGGGAAACACCGGGGAGCTGTTTTTT.

This chain connects TRBV6-2 or TRBV6-3 to TRBJ1-4; TRBD1 is a possible D gene (6 bases). This CDR3 is 14 amino acids long. V was pared by 5 bases and J by 4 bases, with 11 bases between. Germline-derived CDR1 and CDR2 are MNHEY and SVGEGT. In DNA form, the CDR3 reads TGTGCCAGCAGTCGGACAGCCTATAATGAAAAACTGTTTTTT. Protein product: CASSRTAYNEKLFF.

The V and J genes are TRBV6-5 and TRBJ2-7, with 7 nucleotides matching TRBD2. CDR1 is MNHEY and CDR2 is SVGAGI in the germline V gene. The length of the CDR3 is 13 residues. V shed 2 bases and J 5 bases; nucleotides not matched to a gene: 3. The CDR3 spells CASSYERGNEQYF. CDR3 sequence (DNA): TGTGCCAGCAGTTACGAGCGGGGAAACGAGCAGTACTTC.

This chain connects TRBV21-1 to TRBJ2-5; the D segment call TRBD2 is taken from the table without a DNA check. TRBV21-1 is a recognized pseudogene. CDR3 length: 19 amino acids. The CDR3 sequence is CASSKGGGGTSGNQETQYF. CDR3 in DNA: TGTGCCAGCAGCAAAGGAGGGGGAGGGACTAGCGGGAACCAAGAGACCCAGTACTTC.

The chain recombines TRBV4-3 with TRBJ2-3; TRBD2 aligns across 9 bases. CDR3 length equals 17 residues. CDR1 and CDR2 (germline): LGHNA, YSLEER. The V and J ends lost 3 bases and 2 bases, in that order; junction bases with no gene match: 9. Written as DNA, the CDR3 is TGCGCCAGCAGCCACCTCTCAGCGGGGGGATACACAGATACGCAGTATTTT. This sequence encodes CASSHLSAGGYTDTQYF.

V and J are TRBV29-1 and TRBJ2-1; TRBD2 aligns across 13 bases. Germline lookup yields CDR1 SQVTM and CDR2 ANQGSEA. V gave up 6 bases and J gave up 10 bases; unmatched junction bases: 6. The CDR3 covers 13 residues. The CDR3 coding sequence is TGCAGCGTCCTACTAGCGGGGGGGAACGAGCAGTTCTTC. It specifies CSVLLAGGNEQFF.

The rearrangement uses TRBV10-3 and TRBJ2-1; possible D gene TRBD1, 5 bases. In germline, CDR1 is ENHRY, CDR2 SYGVKD. V was clipped by 5 bases and J by 7 bases, with 9 bases between them. This CDR3 region has 12 residues. The DNA of the CDR3 is TGTGCCATCAGTCGAGACAGAAATGAGCAGTTCTTC. It yields the protein CAISRDRNEQFF.

Here the CDR3 reads CASRSEDSLDTQYF. CDR3 bases: TGCGCCAGCAGGAGCGAGGATTCGTTGGATACGCAGTATTTT. This sequence joins TRBV4-1 and TRBJ2-3; the D is unclear. The CDR3 extends over 14 amino acids. The germline V and J ends were trimmed by 6 bases and 6 bases, with 16 bases remaining between them. The germline CDR1 and CDR2 sequences are MGHRA and YSYEKL.

The chain employs TRBV30 and TRBJ2-7, with D perhaps TRBD1 (5 bases). The CDR3 sequence is 13 residues long. CDR1 GTSNPN and CDR2 SVGIG come from the germline V gene (reference sequence). V shed 2 bases and J shed 3 bases, with 11 bases lying between them. This CDR3 reads CAWSPDSNYEQYF. The DNA for the CDR3 is TGTGCCTGGAGTCCCGACAGCAACTACGAGCAGTACTTC.

The chain is built from TRBV6-1 and TRBJ2-3; 13 bases align to TRBD2. There are 16 residues in the CDR3. J was trimmed by 7 bases and V by 4 bases; bases with no gene match: 8. CDR1 is MNHNS and CDR2 is SASEGT in the germline V gene. CDR3: CASSAILAGGAHTQYF. CDR3 DNA sequence: TGTGCCAGCAGTGCGATACTAGCGGGGGGGGCCCATACGCAGTATTTT.

The chain combines TRBV11-2 with TRBJ2-3; maybe TRBD2 (5 bases). This CDR3 contains 15 residues. Germline V CDR1 and CDR2: SGHAT, FQNNGV. The ends were cut back, 0 bases at V and 3 bases at J, with 10 bases in the middle. The CDR3 sequence: CASSLEEGLTDTQYF. CDR3 sequence (DNA): TGTGCCAGCAGCTTAGAAGAGGGTCTAACAGATACGCAGTATTTT.

The V gene is TRBV3-1 (or the pseudogene TRBV3-2), the J gene TRBJ1-1; a possible D gene is TRBD1 (6 bases). Trimming cost V 6 bases and J 7 bases, with 12 bases left between them. The CDR3 runs 12 residues. Germline values: CDR1 LGHDT, CDR2 YNNKEL (reference sequence). The CDR3 spells CASRLLQGEAFF. The DNA for the CDR3 is TGTGCCAGCAGACTCCTACAGGGTGAAGCTTTCTTT.

This clone occurred a few times. The chain carries TRBV10-3 and TRBJ1-1; 7 bases are shared with TRBD1. The CDR3 runs 15 residues. The V gene end was trimmed by 0 bases and the J gene end by 11 bases; junction bases not matched to a gene: 12. Looked up from germline, CDR1 is ENHRY and CDR2 is SYGVKD. The CDR3 protein is CAISESAGLGQRAFF. The CDR3 bases are TGTGCCATCAGTGAGTCGGCCGGTTTGGGACAGAGGGCTTTCTTT.

The chain carries TRBV5-1 and TRBJ2-3; TRBD1 aligns across 11 bases. CDR3 length equals 15 residues. The germline V gene encodes CDR1 SGHRS and CDR2 YFSETQ. The V gene end was trimmed by 4 bases and the J gene end by 1 base; junction bases not matched to a gene: 2. The CDR3 here is CASSTGQGGTDTQYF. In nucleotides, the CDR3 is TGCGCCAGCAGCACGGGACAGGGGGGCACAGATACGCAGTATTTT.

This clone came up once. The chain joins TRBV7-2 to TRBJ2-3; D possibly corresponds to TRBD1 (7 bases). Germline lookup yields CDR1 SGHTA and CDR2 FQGNSA. The CDR3 covers 15 residues. The germline V and J ends were trimmed by 2 bases and 6 bases, with 15 bases remaining between them. CDR3 residues: CASSLSPRGADTQYF. The CDR3 region has the DNA TGTGCCAGCAGCTTATCGCCCAGGGGGGCGGATACGCAGTATTTT.